This T cell receptor beta chain is drawn from a study of vaccination and CD4 T cells after COVID-19. Study-level information: Two mRNA vaccine doses were given, either BNT162b2 or mRNA-1273.

Sequenced with the Oncomine TCR Beta short-read assay was DNA taken from cultured CD4+ T cells. TCRdb fed the PCR reads into MiXCR, producing one record per CDR3 protein. This table has about 15,000 distinct CDR3 sequences, 30% appearing once. This clonotype was detected only a few times. Its antigen is unidentified. Trimming pared 3 bases from V and 5 bases from J, leaving 4 bases between. The germline V gene has CDR1 LNHDA and CDR2 SQIVND (reference sequence). This CDR3 has 12 residues. Documented treatment: approximately 10-day PBMC culture with coronavirus spike peptide pools or control peptides (ViraFEST assay). Fresh medium (containing IL-2) replaced half the medium on days 3 and 7.

The chain is built from TRBV19 and TRBJ2-2, with no clear D. The receptor was derived from a human donor with COVID-19. Material: cultured CD4+ T cells from blood. This CDR3 reads CASSIQTGELFF. The CDR3 DNA follows: TGTGCCAGTAGTATTCAAACCGGGGAGCTGTTTTTT.